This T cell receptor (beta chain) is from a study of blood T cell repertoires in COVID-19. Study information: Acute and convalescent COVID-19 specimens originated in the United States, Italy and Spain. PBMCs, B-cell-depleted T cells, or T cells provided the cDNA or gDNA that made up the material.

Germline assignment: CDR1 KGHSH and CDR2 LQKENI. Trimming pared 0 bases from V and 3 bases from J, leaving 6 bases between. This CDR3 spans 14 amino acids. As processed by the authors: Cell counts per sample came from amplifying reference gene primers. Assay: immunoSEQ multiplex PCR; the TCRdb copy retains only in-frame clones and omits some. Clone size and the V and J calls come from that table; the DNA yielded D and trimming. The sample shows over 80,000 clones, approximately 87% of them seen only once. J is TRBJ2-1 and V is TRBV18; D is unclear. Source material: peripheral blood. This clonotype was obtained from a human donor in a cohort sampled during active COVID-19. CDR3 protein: CASSPPPIYNEQFF. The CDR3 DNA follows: TGTGCCAGCTCACCACCTCCCATCTACAATGAGCAGTTCTTC.